Given below is one TCR beta chain in context. Its antigen is still unknown. Time point defined: cycle 4 day 1 (C4D1), after five to seven weeks of nivolumab. Relapse was seen in all patients after autologous stem cell transplantation, and brentuximab vedotin exposure was variable. The study recorded best responses of complete response, partial response or progressive disease. The entry originates in a study of PD-1 blockade in classical Hodgkin lymphoma. Points from the study as a whole: Diversity in CD4+ TCRs, unlike that measured in CD8+ TCRs, had risen significantly by C4D1.

Data came from immunoSEQ multiplex PCR; TCRdb stores just in-frame clones and leaves some out. This sample carries approximately 65,000 clones, around 94% of them seen once, and the ten largest clones take roughly 8%. Germline V gene lookup returns CDR1 SGHDT and CDR2 YYEEEE. CDR3 size: 17 residues. V was pared by 0 bases and J by 2 bases, with 17 bases between. Sequenced material: peripheral blood mononuclear cells (PBMCs), taken before the fourth cycle of nivolumab. The receptor's source is a human donor with classical Hodgkin lymphoma. J is TRBJ2-5 and V is TRBV5-6; unclear D gene. As DNA, the CDR3 is TGTGCCAGCAGCTTGGGTGGCCGAGGTCGATCGCAAGAGACCCAGTACTTC. It translates to CASSLGGRGRSQETQYF.